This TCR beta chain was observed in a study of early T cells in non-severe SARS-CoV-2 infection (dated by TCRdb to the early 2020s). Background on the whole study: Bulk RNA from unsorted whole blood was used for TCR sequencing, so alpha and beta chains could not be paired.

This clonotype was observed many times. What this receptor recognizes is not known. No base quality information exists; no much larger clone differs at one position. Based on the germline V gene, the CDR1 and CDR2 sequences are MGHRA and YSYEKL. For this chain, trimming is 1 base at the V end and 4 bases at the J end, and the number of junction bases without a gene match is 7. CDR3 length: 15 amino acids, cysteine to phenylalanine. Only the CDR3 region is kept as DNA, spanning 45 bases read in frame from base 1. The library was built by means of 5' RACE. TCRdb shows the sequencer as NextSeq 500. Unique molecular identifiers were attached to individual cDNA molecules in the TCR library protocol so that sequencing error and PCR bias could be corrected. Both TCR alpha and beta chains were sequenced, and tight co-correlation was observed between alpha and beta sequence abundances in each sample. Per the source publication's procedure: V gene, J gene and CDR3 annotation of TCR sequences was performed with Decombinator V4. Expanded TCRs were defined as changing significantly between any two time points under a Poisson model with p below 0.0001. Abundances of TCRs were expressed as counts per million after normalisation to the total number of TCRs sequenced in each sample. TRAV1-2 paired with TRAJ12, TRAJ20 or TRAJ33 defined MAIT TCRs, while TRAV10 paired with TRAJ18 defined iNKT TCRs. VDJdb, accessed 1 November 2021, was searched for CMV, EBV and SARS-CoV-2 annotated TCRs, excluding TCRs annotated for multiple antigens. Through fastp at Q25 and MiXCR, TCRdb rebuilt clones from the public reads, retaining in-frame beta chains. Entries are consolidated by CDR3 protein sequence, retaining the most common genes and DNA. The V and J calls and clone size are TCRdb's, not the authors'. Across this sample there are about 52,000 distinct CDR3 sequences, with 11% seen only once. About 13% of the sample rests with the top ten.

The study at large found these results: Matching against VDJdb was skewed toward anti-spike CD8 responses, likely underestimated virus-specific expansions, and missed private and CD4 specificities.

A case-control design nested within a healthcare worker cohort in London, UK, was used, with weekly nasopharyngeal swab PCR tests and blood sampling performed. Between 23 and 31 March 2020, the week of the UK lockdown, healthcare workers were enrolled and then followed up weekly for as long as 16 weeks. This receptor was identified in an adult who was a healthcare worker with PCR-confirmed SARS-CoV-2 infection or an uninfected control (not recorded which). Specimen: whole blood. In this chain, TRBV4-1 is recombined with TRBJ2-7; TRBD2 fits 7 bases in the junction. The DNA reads TGCGCCAGCAGCCAAGCAGAACTAGCGATGTACGAGCAGTACTTC. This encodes CASSQAELAMYEQYF.